This T cell receptor (beta chain) was profiled in a study of identical twins' blood T cells. For the study at large: Roughly six alpha and about six beta libraries together yielded tens of millions of reads.

The CDR3 spans 15 residues. V was cut by 4 bases and J by 4 bases, with 17 bases left in between. CDR1 SGHRS and CDR2 YFSETQ come from the germline V gene. Libraries were made from RNA as TCR cDNA, using a modified protocol. From the 5' RACE reads, TCRdb called clonotypes with MiXCR, one entry per CDR3 protein. The sample lists hundreds of thousands of distinct CDR3 sequences, over 25% occurring once. The chain has TRBV5-1 and TRBJ1-1; maybe TRBD1 (5 bases). The sequencing sample was made of PBMCs. This sequence originates from a woman aged 18-49 years in good health. The CDR3 nucleotides are TGCGCCAGCAGCGCCCAGGGATCGGGCGGCACTGAAGCTTTCTTT. It is translated as CASSAQGSGGTEAFF.